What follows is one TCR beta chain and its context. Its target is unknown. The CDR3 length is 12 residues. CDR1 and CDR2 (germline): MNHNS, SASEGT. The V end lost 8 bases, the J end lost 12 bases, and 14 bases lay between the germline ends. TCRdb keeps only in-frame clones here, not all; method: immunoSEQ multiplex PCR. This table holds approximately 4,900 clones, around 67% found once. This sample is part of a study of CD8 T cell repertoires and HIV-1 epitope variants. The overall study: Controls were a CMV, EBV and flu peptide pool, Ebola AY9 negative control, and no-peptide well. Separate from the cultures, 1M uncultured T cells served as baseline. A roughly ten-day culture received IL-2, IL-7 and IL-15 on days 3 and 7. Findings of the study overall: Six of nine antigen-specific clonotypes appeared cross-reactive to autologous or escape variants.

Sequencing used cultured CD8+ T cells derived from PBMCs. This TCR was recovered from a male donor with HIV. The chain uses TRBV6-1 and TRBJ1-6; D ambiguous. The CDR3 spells CASDRTGLPLHF. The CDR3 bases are TGTGCCAGCGACCGTACGGGTCTACCCCTCCACTTT.